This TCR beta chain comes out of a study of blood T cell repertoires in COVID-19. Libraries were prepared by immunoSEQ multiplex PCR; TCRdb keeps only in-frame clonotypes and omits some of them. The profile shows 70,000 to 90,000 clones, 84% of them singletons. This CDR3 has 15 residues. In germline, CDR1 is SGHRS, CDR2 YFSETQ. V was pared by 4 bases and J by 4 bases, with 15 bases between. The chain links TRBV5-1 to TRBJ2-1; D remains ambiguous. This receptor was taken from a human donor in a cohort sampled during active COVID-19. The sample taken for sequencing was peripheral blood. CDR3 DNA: TGCGCCAGCAGCCCGATCGAACAGTTGTACAATGAGCAGTTCTTC. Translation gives CASSPIEQLYNEQFF.